Each of the 10 T cell receptor beta chains below was sequenced from the same sample in a study of regulatory T cells in long-lasting Graves disease. Indicated time point: newly diagnosed GD, antithyroid drugs for less than 3 months. PBMC-derived RNA was used for the TCR library. Construction of the TCR beta libraries employed iRepertoire HTBI primers in conjunction with Arm-PCR of CDR3 regions. TCRdb recomputed calls from the multiplex PCR reads with MiXCR, one row per CDR3 protein. The data contain about half a million distinct CDR3 sequences, around 13% of them singletons. This sample was shared with a second study, whose subject was T cells in Graves' hyperthyroidism and ophthalmopathy.

The sequencing used peripheral blood mononuclear cells (PBMCs), collected at new diagnosis, from a patient treated with antithyroid drugs. The origin of the receptors is a woman aged 25 to 39 with Graves disease.

This clonotype came up many times. V is TRBV20-1 and J is TRBJ1-1; D possibly corresponds to TRBD1 (6 bases). Germline V CDR1 and CDR2: DFQATT, SNEGSKA (reference sequence). Trimming cost V 3 bases and J 0 bases, with 8 bases left between them. The CDR3 runs 13 residues. Here the CDR3 reads CSASTGLNTEAFF. The DNA of the CDR3 is TGCAGTGCTAGTACAGGGCTGAACACTGAAGCTTTCTTT.

In this sample, this clonotype turned up many times. The chain is built from TRBV3-1 and TRBJ2-7; the match to TRBD1 covers 8 bases. V trimming: 3 bases; J trimming: 3 bases; junction bases outside the gene matches: 4. This CDR3 is built from 14 residues. Germline V CDR1 and CDR2: LGHDT, YNNKEL (reference sequence). As DNA, the CDR3 is TGTGCCAGCAGCCACCGGGACAGGATCTACGAGCAGTACTTC. Translation: CASSHRDRIYEQYF.

This clonotype was recorded many times. The gene calls are TRBV6-1 and TRBJ2-3, with TRBD1 identical over 9 bases. Germline values: CDR1 MNHNS, CDR2 SASEGT. Germline trimming cut 6 bases from V and 1 base from J; bases unmatched to any gene: 8. This CDR3 is built from 16 residues. In DNA, the CDR3 is TGTGCCAGCAGCCGGGCGAGGACAGGGGGCACAGATACGCAGTATTTT. It codes for CASSRARTGGTDTQYF.

In this sample, this clonotype turned up many times. The chain uses TRBV20-1 and TRBJ2-7; 9 bases fit TRBD2. This CDR3 is 14 amino acids long. Per germline, CDR1 DFQATT and CDR2 SNEGSKA (reference sequence). J gave up 4 bases and V 5 bases, and 9 bases lay outside the gene matches. DNA of the CDR3: TGCAGTGCTGCGGTAGCGGGAGTCTTTTACGAGCAGTACTTC. Protein: CSAAVAGVFYEQYF.

This clonotype was seen only a few times. The rearrangement joins TRBV20-1 to TRBJ2-3, with no clear D. V lost 3 bases and J lost 0, with 7 bases in between. This CDR3 is 13 amino acids long. The V gene's germline CDR1 is DFQATT and CDR2 SNEGSKA (reference sequence). CDR3: CSARAGSTDTQYF. DNA for the CDR3: TGCAGTGCTAGGGCAGGTAGCACAGATACGCAGTATTTT.

This chain connects TRBV4-1 to TRBJ2-7, with unresolved D. V dropped 6 bases and J dropped 5 bases, with 17 bases sitting between them. The CDR3 is 14 residues long. Germline values: CDR1 MGHRA, CDR2 YSYEKL. The CDR3 loop reads CASSTGYLSHEQYF. As DNA, the CDR3 is TGCGCCAGCAGTACCGGGTATTTGAGTCACGAGCAGTACTTC.

In its sample, this clonotype was seen a few times. This chain connects TRBV27 to TRBJ2-3; TRBD1 matches at 7 bases. In germline, CDR1 is MNHEY, CDR2 SMNVEV (reference sequence). This CDR3 has 16 residues. The trim removed 7 bases at V and 3 bases at J, leaving 13 bases unmatched. As DNA, the CDR3 is TGTGCCAGCACTCTCCTGACAGGGTTGATTACAGATACGCAGTATTTT. This translates into CASTLLTGLITDTQYF.

This clonotype was observed many times. The chain recombines TRBV29-1 with TRBJ2-5; D unresolved. V lost 5 bases and J lost 4, with 20 bases in between. The V gene's germline CDR1 is SQVTM and CDR2 ANQGSEA. This CDR3 is 15 amino acids long. CDR3 amino acids: CSVFGEMDQVETQYF. The CDR3 nucleotides read TGCAGCGTTTTTGGAGAGATGGACCAAGTAGAGACCCAGTACTTC.

This clonotype has a handful of counts. The V call is TRBV19, the J call TRBJ2-2; either TRBD1 or TRBD2 may supply D (5 bases each). The CDR3 is 18 residues long. Germline-derived CDR1 and CDR2 are LNHDA and SQIVND (reference sequence). Trimming removed 3 bases from V and 5 bases from J, with 22 bases in between. The CDR3, as DNA: TGTGCCAGTAGTATTCCGGATATATGGGGGAGAGGGACCGGGGAGCTGTTTTTT. Its protein is CASSIPDIWGRGTGELFF.

The J gene is TRBJ1-4, the V gene TRBV5-6, with D perhaps matching TRBD1 (6 bases). With 4 bases removed from V and 0 bases from J, the gap between germline ends came to 10 bases. CDR1 SGHDT and CDR2 YYEEEE come from the germline V gene. CDR3 length: 15 residues. The CDR3 region has the DNA TGTGCCAGCAGCGGAAGGGGGACAACTAATGAAAAACTGTTTTTT. This codes for CASSGRGTTNEKLFF.